This T cell receptor (beta chain) was found in a study of control samples from healthy donors and cancer patients. Trimming took 5 bases from V and 10 from J, leaving 15 bases between them. The CDR3 has 13 amino acids. Repertoires were generated with immunoSEQ multiplex PCR, while TCRdb's copy carries only in-frame clones and drops some. The sample gives approximately 160,000 clones, 90% to 95% of which show up once; 4.1% is in the top ten. The material sequenced was blood. V gene TRBV12-3 or TRBV12-4 combines with J gene TRBJ2-1; a possible D gene is TRBD2 (5 bases). The origin of this receptor is a woman aged 60 to 75 in good health. CDR3 amino acids: CASSPELGWEQFF. The CDR3 nucleotides are TGTGCCAGCAGTCCGGAACTAGGATGGGAGCAGTTCTTC.